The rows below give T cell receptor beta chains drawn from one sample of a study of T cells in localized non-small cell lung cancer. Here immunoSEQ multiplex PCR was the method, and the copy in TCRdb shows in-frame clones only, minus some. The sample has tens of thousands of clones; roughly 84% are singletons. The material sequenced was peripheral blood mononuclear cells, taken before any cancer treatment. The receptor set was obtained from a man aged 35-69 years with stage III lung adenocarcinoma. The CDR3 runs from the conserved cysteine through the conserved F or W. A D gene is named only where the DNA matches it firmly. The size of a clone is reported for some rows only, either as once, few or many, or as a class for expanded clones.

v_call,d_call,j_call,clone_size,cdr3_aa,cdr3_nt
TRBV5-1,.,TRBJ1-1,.,CASSDTLGAFF,TGCGCCAGCAGCGACACTTTGGGAGCTTTCTTT
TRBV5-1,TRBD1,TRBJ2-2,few,CASSLLGQGITGELFF,TGCGCCAGCAGCTTGCTGGGACAGGGGATCACCGGGGAGCTGTTTTTT
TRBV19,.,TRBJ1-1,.,CASSISRAAIMNTEAFF,TGTGCCAGTAGTATCAGTAGGGCAGCAATCATGAACACTGAAGCTTTCTTT
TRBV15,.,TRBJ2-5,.,CATSRDPRGAGETQYF,TGTGCCACCAGCAGGGACCCTCGAGGGGCGGGGGAGACCCAGTACTTC
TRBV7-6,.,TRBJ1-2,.,CASSLGGDGNYTF,TGTGCCAGCAGCTTAGGAGGGGACGGGAACTACACCTTC
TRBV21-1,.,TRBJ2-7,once,CASSKVSPTYEQYF,TGTGCCAGCAGCAAAGTGTCCCCTACCTACGAGCAGTACTTC
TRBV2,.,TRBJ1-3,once,CASRAGGGKSSGNTIYF,TGTGCCAGCAGAGCGGGAGGCGGTAAGAGCTCTGGAAACACCATATATTTT
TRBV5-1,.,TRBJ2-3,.,CASSLVGATDTQYF,TGCGCCAGCAGCTTGGTCGGGGCCACAGATACGCAGTATTTT
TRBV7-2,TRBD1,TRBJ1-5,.,CASSSDRGPNQPQHF,TGTGCCAGCAGCTCTGACAGGGGCCCTAATCAGCCCCAGCATTTT
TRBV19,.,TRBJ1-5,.,CASSISRGGISNQPQHF,TGTGCCAGTAGTATTTCTAGGGGGGGTATTAGCAATCAGCCCCAGCATTTT
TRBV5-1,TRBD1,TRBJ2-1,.,CASTDRGYGNEQFF,TGCGCCAGCACGGACAGGGGATATGGTAATGAGCAGTTCTTC
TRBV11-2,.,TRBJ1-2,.,CASSLNWGAVGSGYTF,TGTGCCAGCAGCCTTAACTGGGGGGCGGTCGGGTCTGGCTACACCTTC
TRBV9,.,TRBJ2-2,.,CASSVLSQPNTGELFF,TGTGCCAGCAGCGTTCTGTCACAGCCGAACACCGGGGAGCTGTTTTTT
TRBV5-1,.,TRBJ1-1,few,CASSWAGGDTEAFF,TGCGCCAGCAGCTGGGCCGGGGGGGACACTGAAGCTTTCTTT
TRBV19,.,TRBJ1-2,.,CASINRASRFYGYTF,TGTGCCAGTATAAACAGGGCCAGCCGCTTCTATGGCTACACCTTC
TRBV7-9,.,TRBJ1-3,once,CASSQRTETLF,TGTGCCAGCAGCCAAAGGACTGAAACCCTTTTT
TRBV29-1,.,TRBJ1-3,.,CSVEDQAAGNTIYF,TGCAGCGTTGAAGATCAGGCAGCTGGAAACACCATATATTTT
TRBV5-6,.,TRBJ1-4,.,CASSFRAADEKLFF,TGTGCCAGCAGCTTCAGGGCTGCGGATGAAAAACTGTTTTTT
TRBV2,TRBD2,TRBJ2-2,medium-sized,CASSKAGQTGELFF,TGTGCCAGCAGTAAAGCGGGGCAAACCGGGGAGCTGTTTTTT
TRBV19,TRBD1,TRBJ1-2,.,CASSIGRGRIYGYTF,TGTGCCAGTAGTATCGGCAGGGGGCGCATCTATGGCTACACCTTC
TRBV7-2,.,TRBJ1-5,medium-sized,CASSSRREQPQHF,TGTGCCAGCAGCTCCCGCAGAGAACAGCCCCAGCATTTT
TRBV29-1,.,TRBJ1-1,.,CSVVSRTDLNTEAFF,TGCAGCGTTGTGTCGAGGACAGATCTGAACACTGAAGCTTTCTTT
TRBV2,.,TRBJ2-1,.,CASSVDSEAYNEQFF,TGTGCCAGCAGTGTGGACAGCGAGGCCTACAATGAGCAGTTCTTC
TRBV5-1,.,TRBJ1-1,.,CASSSGANTEAFF,TGCGCCAGCAGTTCCGGGGCGAACACTGAAGCTTTCTTT
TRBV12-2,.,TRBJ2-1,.,CARLPGIMAYNEQFF,TGTGCAAGACTTCCGGGGATCATGGCCTACAATGAGCAGTTCTTC